These 30 T cell receptor beta chains originate from one sample sequenced in a study of shared clonotypes between healthy human individuals. The protocol was immunoSEQ multiplex PCR, while the TCRdb copy is restricted to in-frame clones and leaves out a portion. The data hold roughly 2 million clones, with about 94% observed a single time. The source material was naive CD4+ T cells sorted from blood. As for subset: CD45RA+ positively selected. These receptors all stem from a young man in good health.

V is TRBV7-9 and J is TRBJ2-1; TRBD2 aligns across 10 bases. This CDR3 has 15 residues. The V segment lost 2 bases and the J segment 6 bases; nucleotides outside the gene matches: 4. Per the germline V gene, CDR1 is SEHNR and CDR2 is FQNEAQ (reference sequence). The CDR3 DNA follows: TGTGCCAGCAGCTTACTAGCGGGAGTCCTCAATGAGCAGTTCTTC. This encodes CASSLLAGVLNEQFF.

J is TRBJ1-4 and V is TRBV19, with D possibly matching TRBD1 (6 bases). Germline-derived CDR1 and CDR2 are LNHDA and SQIVND (reference sequence). Trimming took off 7 bases at V and 4 bases at J, with 16 bases between the two ends. This CDR3 is built from 15 residues. CDR3 loop: CASKVGGHINEKLFF. The DNA of the CDR3 is TGTGCCAGTAAGGTGGGGGGACATATTAATGAAAAACTGTTTTTT.

The chain links TRBV30 to TRBJ2-1; 9 nucleotides agree with TRBD2. The germline gives CDR1 GTSNPN, CDR2 SVGIG (reference sequence). The CDR3 contains 14 residues. Trimming removed 4 bases from V and 7 bases from J; junction bases left unmatched: 8. The CDR3 loop reads CAWNSVAGENEQFF. The CDR3 region has the DNA TGTGCCTGGAATTCGGTAGCGGGAGAAAATGAGCAGTTCTTC.

This rearrangement joins TRBV11-2 to TRBJ2-3, with D hard to call. This CDR3 spans 14 amino acids. CDR1 is SGHAT, CDR2 FQNNGV, per germline. Trimming left V 0 bases short and J 4 bases short, with 8 bases between. CDR3 bases: TGTGCCAGCAGCTTAGATCTAATGTCAGATACGCAGTATTTT. This encodes CASSLDLMSDTQYF.

J is TRBJ2-1 and V is TRBV15; 8 bases line up with TRBD1. The V segment lost 3 bases and the J segment 0 bases; nucleotides outside the gene matches: 4. This CDR3 comprises 16 residues. CDR1 is LNHNV and CDR2 is YYDKDF in the germline V gene (reference sequence). The CDR3 loop reads CATSRDRVSSYNEQFF. The CDR3 region has the DNA TGTGCCACCAGCAGGGACAGGGTCAGCTCCTACAATGAGCAGTTCTTC.

The rearrangement joins TRBV5-1 to TRBJ1-1; D not resolved. V lost 0 bases and J 5 bases, leaving 8 bases between the germline ends. The CDR3 is 13 residues long. In germline, CDR1 is SGHRS, CDR2 YFSETQ. CDR3 sequence: CASSLEVETEAFF. The CDR3 region has the DNA TGCGCCAGCAGCTTGGAAGTCGAGACTGAAGCTTTCTTT.

This sequence joins TRBV5-6 and TRBJ2-7; TRBD2 agrees at 12 bases. Trimming at V came to 2 bases and at J to 0 bases, leaving 3 bases not matched to a gene. CDR3 length: 16 residues. CDR1 is SGHDT and CDR2 is YYEEEE in the germline V gene. In DNA form, the CDR3 reads TGTGCCAGCAGCTTCGGACTAGCGGGGAACTCCTACGAGCAGTACTTC. Translation gives CASSFGLAGNSYEQYF. The whole variable domain, filled in from reference TRBV5-6 and TRBJ2-7, reads DAGVTQSPTHLIKTRGQQVTLRCSPKSGHDTVSWYQQALGQGPQFIFQYYEEEERQRGNFPDRFSGHQFPNYSSELNVNALLLGDSALYLCASSFGLAGNSYEQYFGPGTRLTVT.

The V and J genes are TRBV18 and TRBJ2-3; no clear D gene. The CDR3 length is 13 residues. Germline V gives CDR1 KGHSH, CDR2 LQKENI. Trimming left V 3 bases short and J 6 bases short, with 10 bases between. CDR3 sequence reads: CASSPATADTQYF. The DNA of the CDR3 is TGTGCCAGCTCACCCGCGACTGCGGATACGCAGTATTTT.

The CDR3 DNA reads as TGTGCCAGCAGTTTATCGTCCGGGGGGAGAGTCGAGCAGTACTTC. It yields the protein CASSLSSGGRVEQYF. V gene TRBV27 combines with J gene TRBJ2-7, with 7 nucleotides matching TRBD2. The CDR3 totals 15 residues. CDR1 is MNHEY, CDR2 SMNVEV, per germline (reference sequence). The J segment lost 6 bases and the V segment lost 0 bases, leaving 8 bases of the junction unmatched.

This chain joins TRBV25-1 and TRBJ2-7, with 14 bases that match TRBD2. Losses at the gene ends were 2 bases for V and 5 bases for J; bases not matched to a gene: 5. Looked up from germline, CDR1 is MGHDK and CDR2 is SYGVNS. The CDR3 runs 16 residues. CDR3 in DNA: TGTGCCAGCAGTGAACCGGGACTAGCGGGAGTCCACGAGCAGTACTTC. This translates into CASSEPGLAGVHEQYF.

The V and J genes are TRBV2 and TRBJ2-2; 7 positions match TRBD1. Germline V CDR1 and CDR2: SNHLY, FYNNEI. This CDR3 comprises 16 residues. Trimming removed 5 bases from V and 2 bases from J; junction bases left unmatched: 8. DNA for the CDR3: TGTGCCAGCAGTCGACAGGGTTATAGCAACACCGGGGAGCTGTTTTTT. Amino acids: CASSRQGYSNTGELFF.

V is TRBV13 and J is TRBJ2-3, with 12 bases identical to TRBD2. The junction had 12 bases not matched to a gene; V was cut back by 3 bases and J by 5 bases. The CDR3 contains 18 residues. Germline CDR1 and CDR2: PRHDT and FYEKMQ (reference sequence). CDR3 coding DNA: TGTGCCAGCAGCTTTAATCCAGGACTAGCGGGACTAGGAGATACGCAGTATTTT. Its translation is CASSFNPGLAGLGDTQYF.

The chain uses TRBV19 and TRBJ1-5; D uncertain. CDR1 is LNHDA, CDR2 SQIVND, per germline (reference sequence). CDR3 size: 14 residues. V was pared by 9 bases and J by 0 bases, with 12 bases between. For the CDR3, the DNA is TGTGCCAGCACACAAGCGTATAGCAATCAGCCCCAGCATTTT. As protein: CASTQAYSNQPQHF.

The J gene is TRBJ1-6, the V gene TRBV6-5, with TRBD1 as a possible D gene (5 bases). Trimming cost V 4 bases and J 7 bases, with 11 bases left between them. Per the germline V gene, CDR1 is MNHEY and CDR2 is SVGAGI. CDR3 length equals 14 residues. CDR3 coding DNA: TGTGCCAGCAGTTCCGGACGGACAAATTCACCCCTCCACTTT. The encoded protein is CASSSGRTNSPLHF.

The chain is built from TRBV20-1 and TRBJ2-4; D gene unclear. With 5 bases removed from V and 8 bases from J, the gap between germline ends came to 10 bases. The germline V gene encodes CDR1 DFQATT and CDR2 SNEGSKA (reference sequence). The CDR3 has 11 residues. CDR3 loop: CSAHPGDIQYF. As DNA, the CDR3 is TGCAGTGCTCACCCTGGGGACATTCAGTACTTC.

This clone appeared once. The chain has TRBV6-6 and TRBJ2-6; no definite D call. V gave up 2 bases and J gave up 1 base, with 9 bases separating them. The CDR3 has 16 amino acids. Germline V lookup: CDR1 MNHNY, CDR2 SVGAGI (reference sequence). The CDR3 here is CASSYARPSGANVLTF. Written as DNA, the CDR3 is TGTGCCAGCAGTTACGCACGTCCTTCTGGGGCCAACGTCCTGACTTTC.

The chain recombines TRBV28 with TRBJ1-2, with TRBD1 matching over 7 bases. CDR1 and CDR2 (germline): MDHEN, SYDVKM. This CDR3 has 15 amino acids. V trimming: 6 bases; J trimming: 5 bases; junction bases outside the gene matches: 12. The CDR3, as DNA: TGTGCCAGCAGAGCTTCCGGGACAGCTTTATATGGCTACACCTTC. Translated, it gives CASRASGTALYGYTF.

V and J are TRBV19 and TRBJ1-2; tentative D call: TRBD1 (5 bases). This CDR3 contains 14 residues. Germline V gene lookup returns CDR1 LNHDA and CDR2 SQIVND (reference sequence). The ends were cut back, 5 bases at V and 4 bases at J, with 14 bases in the middle. The CDR3 coding sequence is TGTGCCAGTAGTTTCCAGGGAGTGAGCTATGGCTACACCTTC. It translates to CASSFQGVSYGYTF.

For this clone: Its ends do not fully match the called genes, so a read error is possible. The V and J genes are TRBV11-3 and TRBJ2-7, with 8 bases matching TRBD1. The CDR3 spans 13 residues. CDR1 SGHNT and CDR2 YENEEA come from the germline V gene. In DNA form, the CDR3 reads TGTGCCAGCGGGGGACAGGCCTCCCACGAGCAGTACTTC. It specifies CASGGQASHEQYF.

This sequence joins TRBV11-3 and TRBJ2-5; D is tentatively TRBD1 or TRBD2 (5 bases each). Per germline, CDR1 SGHNT and CDR2 YENEEA. V lost 1 base, J lost 1 base, and 10 bases lay in between. The CDR3 contains 15 residues. The CDR3 sequence: CASSLGGSSQETQYF. CDR3 coding DNA: TGTGCCAGCAGCTTAGGGGGGTCCAGCCAAGAGACCCAGTACTTC.

The rearrangement links TRBV7-9 to TRBJ1-1; D not resolved. V was clipped by 4 bases and J by 4 bases, with 4 bases between them. The germline CDR1 and CDR2 sequences are SEHNR and FQNEAQ (reference sequence). The CDR3 length is 11 residues. CDR3 coding DNA: TGTGCCAGCAGCTGGGCCACTGAAGCTTTCTTT. Translation gives CASSWATEAFF.

Concerning this clone: The same CDR3 arises from other DNA sequences in this sample as well. The chain uses TRBV18 and TRBJ2-7, with 9 bases lining up with TRBD1. V lost 2 bases, J lost 6 bases, and 5 bases stayed unmatched. The germline CDR1 and CDR2 sequences are KGHSH and LQKENI. The CDR3 contains 14 residues. The CDR3 is CASSPGGTGLEQYF. As DNA, the CDR3 is TGTGCCAGCTCACCAGGCGGGACAGGGCTCGAGCAGTACTTC.

The rearrangement joins TRBV11-3 to TRBJ2-3; a possible D gene is TRBD1 (5 bases). The germline CDR1 and CDR2 sequences are SGHNT and YENEEA. Between the trimmed V and J ends, which lost 0 bases and 5 bases, there was a span of 18 bases. The CDR3 is 17 residues long. The CDR3 sequence: CASSLEKGFEPLDTQYF. CDR3 DNA: TGTGCCAGCAGCTTAGAAAAGGGGTTTGAACCCCTAGATACGCAGTATTTT.

This sequence joins TRBV7-2 and TRBJ1-6; D might be TRBD1 (6 bases). Trimming removed 4 bases from V and 5 bases from J, with 15 bases in between. CDR1 SGHTA and CDR2 FQGNSA come from the germline V gene. CDR3 length equals 16 residues. The CDR3 bases are TGTGCCAGCAGCTATGGCGGACAGAGAGATAATTCACCCCTCCACTTT. This sequence encodes CASSYGGQRDNSPLHF.

The chain carries TRBV7-9 and TRBJ2-5; 10 nucleotides match TRBD2. The CDR3 is 16 amino acids. V lost 6 bases to trimming and J lost 5 bases; unmatched junction nucleotides: 12. CDR1 and CDR2 (germline): SEHNR, FQNEAQ (reference sequence). The CDR3 sequence is CASSRDLAGVGETQYF. CDR3 nucleotide sequence: TGTGCCAGCAGTCGCGATCTAGCGGGAGTCGGGGAGACCCAGTACTTC.

Of note for this clone: Other DNA sequences in the same sample also yield this CDR3. The gene calls are TRBV4-1 and TRBJ1-4, with 8 nucleotides matching TRBD1. The CDR3 sequence is 15 residues long. J gave up 6 bases and V 0 bases, and 3 bases lay outside the gene matches. Germline-derived CDR1 and CDR2 are MGHRA and YSYEKL. Here the CDR3 DNA reads TGCGCCAGCAGCCAAGAGGACAGGGATGATGAAAAACTGTTTTTT. Translating it yields CASSQEDRDDEKLFF.

V gene TRBV27 combines with J gene TRBJ2-7; 9 bases align to TRBD1. The germline CDR1 and CDR2 sequences are MNHEY and SMNVEV (reference sequence). Losses at the gene ends were 3 bases for V and 5 bases for J; bases not matched to a gene: 11. This CDR3 is built from 16 residues. CDR3 residues: CASSFARGTGNHEQYF. The CDR3 coding sequence is TGTGCCAGCAGTTTTGCCCGGGGGACAGGGAATCACGAGCAGTACTTC.

The V call is TRBV27, the J call TRBJ2-7; D is unresolved. Trimming took off 6 bases at V and 6 bases at J, with 12 bases between the two ends. This CDR3 region has 12 residues. Germline assignment: CDR1 MNHEY and CDR2 SMNVEV (reference sequence). The CDR3 DNA reads as TGTGCCAGCAGCCTCTCCCGGTTCGAGCAGTACTTC. Translation gives CASSLSRFEQYF.

The V gene is TRBV4-2, the J gene TRBJ2-5, with D possibly being TRBD2 (5 bases). The V and J ends lost 1 base and 8 bases respectively, with 5 bases between them. This CDR3 comprises 11 residues. Germline values: CDR1 LGHNA, CDR2 YNFKEQ. The CDR3 DNA sequence: TGTGCCAGCAGCCAAGGACTAACCCAGTACTTC. Translating it yields CASSQGLTQYF.

Note on this clone: Within the sample, other DNA sequences also encode this same CDR3. J is TRBJ2-1 and V is TRBV9; 12 bases match TRBD2. Germline CDR1 reads SGDLS; CDR2 reads YYNGEE. V was clipped by 3 bases and J by 2 bases; unmatched bases: 0. The CDR3 consists of 15 residues. The CDR3 sequence: CASSASGGAYNEQFF. For the CDR3, the DNA is TGTGCCAGCAGCGCTAGCGGGGGGGCCTACAATGAGCAGTTCTTC.